This T cell receptor beta chain appears in the sequencing data of a study of T-cell reconstitution after alpha-beta-depleted transplantation in children. This clonotype came up a few times. Its antigen is not identified. Study results and caveats: From surviving recipient T cells and thymic progenitors came the high day-60 TCRbeta diversity observed in some patients. The authors attributed T-cell counts and diversity one year after transplant mostly to newly produced T cells.

As it was prepared, the TCRbeta library received unique molecular identifiers. Each CDR3 protein is one row after TCRdb ran MiXCR on the PCR reads. The sample carries nearly 350,000 distinct CDR3 sequences, around 15% recorded once. V dropped 5 bases and J dropped 3; count of bases not matched to a gene: 16. Germline values: CDR1 LGHNA, CDR2 YSLEER. CDR3 length: 17 amino acids. The sample here was PBMCs, mostly from graft donor cells, taken 360 days after TCRalphabeta/CD19-depleted stem cell transplant. The clonotype originates from a male patient aged 2-15 years who had a stem cell transplant for acute lymphoblastic leukemia, so the T cells may come from the graft donor. V and J are TRBV4-3 and TRBJ2-7; 7 positions agree with TRBD2. CDR3 region: CASSLSWGGTGFYEQYF. The CDR3 nucleotides are TGCGCCAGCAGCTTGAGCTGGGGAGGGACTGGCTTCTACGAGCAGTACTTC.